A single sample gave rise to the 27 T cell receptor beta chains below, sequenced in a study of T cell repertoires in cytomegalovirus infection. Via MiXCR, TCRdb re-called the reads, giving one row per CDR3 protein. The data hold approximately 700,000 distinct CDR3 sequences, with 35% to 40% observed a single time. Material: PBMCs. Receptor source: a human donor in good health (CMV status not recorded). Some clones in this sample may be carry-over from other donors' samples.

J is TRBJ2-3 and V is TRBV4-1; D call uncertain. Germline lookup yields CDR1 MGHRA and CDR2 YSYEKL. V dropped 3 bases and J dropped 2 bases, with 12 bases sitting between them. CDR3 size: 15 residues. CDR3 in DNA: TGCGCCAGCAGCCAGATCTTCACAGACACAGATACGCAGTATTTT. Its translation: CASSQIFTDTDTQYF.

The gene calls are TRBV6-1 and TRBJ1-2, with a weak D call TRBD1 (6 bases). Germline V CDR1 and CDR2: MNHNS, SASEGT. V lost 7 bases and J lost 6, with 18 bases in between. CDR3 length: 14 amino acids. The CDR3 reads CASTFNGGGHGYTF. Here the CDR3 DNA reads TGTGCCAGCACCTTCAACGGGGGGGGCCATGGCTACACCTTC.

This clonotype was seen ten or more times. The chain recombines TRBV27 with TRBJ1-3, with TRBD1 as a possible D gene (5 bases). Germline V gene lookup returns CDR1 MNHEY and CDR2 SMNVEV (reference sequence). V lost 6 bases to trimming and J lost 8 bases, with 14 bases between them. The CDR3 length is 13 residues. CDR3 sequence: CASSPDKAYTIYF. The CDR3 DNA is TGTGCCAGCAGCCCGGACAAGGCGTACACCATATATTTT.

The V gene is TRBV19, the J gene TRBJ2-5; TRBD2 aligns across 8 bases. The germline gives CDR1 LNHDA, CDR2 SQIVND (reference sequence). The CDR3 loop spans 14 amino acids. After removal of 0 bases from V and 3 bases from J, the junction contained 0 bases not matched to a gene. The CDR3: CASSIELAEETQYF. As DNA, the CDR3 is TGTGCCAGTAGTATAGAACTAGCGGAAGAGACCCAGTACTTC.

A remark on this clonotype: This clone may be a read error of a much larger clone one base away. The rearrangement joins TRBV7-9 to TRBJ1-6; D gene unclear. The ends were cut back, 1 base at V and 7 bases at J, with 20 bases in the middle. The germline V gene encodes CDR1 SEHNR and CDR2 FQNEAQ (reference sequence). The CDR3 sequence is 18 residues long. The CDR3 DNA reads TGTGCCAGCAGCTTAGATCTCATGGGAGGAGTCCCCAATTCACCCCTCCACTTT. Amino acids: CASSLDLMGGVPNSPLHF. Variable domain in full (rest from reference TRBV7-9 and TRBJ1-6): DTGVSQNPRHKITKRGQNVTFRCDPISEHNRLYWYRQTLGQGPEFLTYFQNEAQLEKSRLLSDRFSAERPKGSFSTLEIQRTEQGDSAMYLCASSLDLMGGVPNSPLHFGNGTRLTVT.

The chain uses TRBV15 and TRBJ1-1; weak D call: TRBD1 (5 bases). CDR1 is LNHNV, CDR2 YYDKDF, per germline (reference sequence). V dropped 0 bases and J dropped 1 base, with 12 bases sitting between them. The CDR3 extends over 16 amino acids. CDR3 DNA sequence: TGTGCCACCAGCAGAGATCGGGGCCGCCCGAACACTGAAGCTTTCTTT. The encoded protein is CATSRDRGRPNTEAFF. Supplemented by reference TRBV15 and TRBJ1-1, the full variable domain reads DAMVIQNPRYQVTQFGKPVTLSCSQTLNHNVMYWYQQKSSQAPKLLFHYYDKDFNNEADTPDNFQSRRPNTSFCFLDIRSPGLGDTAMYLCATSRDRGRPNTEAFFGQGTRLTVV.

CDR3 sequence reads: CASSNRPSGGATEAFF. In DNA, the CDR3 is TGTGCCAGCAGCAATAGGCCCTCGGGGGGCGCCACTGAAGCTTTCTTT. V gene TRBV7-2 combines with J gene TRBJ1-1; weak D call: TRBD1 (6 bases). V gave up 5 bases and J gave up 4 bases, with 20 bases separating them. The CDR3 spans 16 residues. Germline V CDR1 and CDR2: SGHTA, FQGNSA.

Only a few counts were recorded for this clonotype. J is TRBJ2-7 and V is TRBV14; unclear D gene. Per germline, CDR1 SGHDN and CDR2 FVKESK. V lost 4 bases and J 4 bases, leaving 23 bases between the germline ends. This CDR3 spans 17 amino acids. The CDR3 spells CASSPGELGTVRYEQYF. The CDR3 DNA follows: TGTGCCAGCAGCCCAGGCGAGTTGGGAACAGTCCGTTACGAGCAGTACTTC.

This clonotype appeared a single time. J is TRBJ2-7 and V is TRBV5-1, with unresolved D. Germline CDR1 is SGHRS and CDR2 is YFSETQ. The CDR3 is made up of 14 amino acids. Between the trimmed V and J ends, which lost 0 bases and 3 bases, there was a span of 10 bases. Here the CDR3 DNA reads TGCGCCAGCAGCTTGGAGCAGGCAGACTACGAGCAGTACTTC. Its protein is CASSLEQADYEQYF.

This chain uses TRBV7-2 with TRBJ1-5; no clear D. V gave up 5 bases and J gave up 10 bases, with 15 bases separating them. Germline V lookup: CDR1 SGHTA, CDR2 FQGNSA. This CDR3 region has 13 residues. DNA of the CDR3: TGTGCCAGCAGCATAAGATCCGTTCATCCCCAGCATTTT. Encoded protein: CASSIRSVHPQHF.

This clonotype was detected only a few times. The chain carries TRBV12-3 or TRBV12-4 and TRBJ1-1; D is undetermined. V was pared by 9 bases and J by 1 base, with 15 bases between. This CDR3 spans 14 amino acids. The CDR3 DNA sequence: TGTGCCAGTATACAAAGGACGGGGAACACTGAAGCTTTCTTT. Its protein product is CASIQRTGNTEAFF.

This clonotype has a count of ten or more. The rearrangement uses TRBV7-2 and TRBJ1-1; no clear D gene. The CDR3 runs to 16 residues. Trimming left V 0 bases short and J 2 bases short, with 13 bases between. Germline CDR1 and CDR2: SGHTA and FQGNSA. The CDR3 nucleotides are TGTGCCAGCAGCTTAGCGGGCGCCAATTCCAACACTGAAGCTTTCTTT. Translated: CASSLAGANSNTEAFF.

This clonotype came up a few times. The chain employs TRBV20-1 and TRBJ1-5; 7 bases are shared with TRBD1. Germline V CDR1 and CDR2: DFQATT, SNEGSKA (reference sequence). The CDR3 covers 14 residues. The CDR3 bases are TGCATTGCGAGACAGGGAGGGAGAAATCAGCCCCAGCATTTT. It yields the protein CIARQGGRNQPQHF.

This clonotype was seen many times. V and J are TRBV7-6 and TRBJ1-3; 7 bases line up with TRBD1. J lost 4 bases, V lost 3 bases, and 6 bases had no gene match. The CDR3 spans 15 residues. Germline V gene sequence: CDR1 SGHVS, CDR2 FNYEAQ. The CDR3 loop is CASSFKQGYGNTIYF. CDR3 in DNA: TGTGCCAGCAGCTTCAAACAGGGGTACGGAAACACCATATATTTT.

The J gene is TRBJ2-5, the V gene TRBV11-2; D is ambiguous. Germline lookup yields CDR1 SGHAT and CDR2 FQNNGV. The V and J ends lost 5 bases and 2 bases respectively, with 15 bases between them. The CDR3 is 15 amino acids. CDR3 region: CASSPSAAIQETQYF. The CDR3 DNA sequence: TGTGCCAGCAGCCCGAGCGCTGCCATACAAGAGACCCAGTACTTC.

The rearrangement links TRBV15 to TRBJ2-6; D is possibly TRBD1 (6 bases). The germline gives CDR1 LNHNV, CDR2 YYDKDF (reference sequence). The CDR3 contains 15 residues. Trimming removed 4 bases from V and 1 base from J, with 8 bases in between. The CDR3: CATSKDSSGANVLTF. CDR3 sequence (DNA): TGTGCCACCAGCAAGGACAGTTCTGGGGCCAACGTCCTGACTTTC.

The J gene is TRBJ2-5, the V gene TRBV10-3; the D gene is possibly TRBD1 (8 bases). Deletions cut 10 bases from V and 5 bases from J, with 17 bases between. Germline assignment: CDR1 ENHRY and CDR2 SYGVKD. The CDR3 spans 13 residues. The CDR3 region is CASGGQVMETQYF. The CDR3 region has the DNA TGTGCCAGCGGGGGACAGGTTATGGAGACCCAGTACTTC.

The J gene is TRBJ2-1, the V gene TRBV7-2, with TRBD1 identical over 7 bases. Germline lookup yields CDR1 SGHTA and CDR2 FQGNSA. This CDR3 is built from 16 residues. V shed 1 base and J 3 bases; nucleotides not matched to a gene: 6. CDR3 in DNA: TGTGCCAGCAGCTTAGTAGAAGGGGGCTTCTACAATGAGCAGTTCTTC. Translating gives CASSLVEGGFYNEQFF.

This clonotype was recorded a few times. In DNA, the CDR3 is TGTGCCTCCCTGGGGGGCACTTTCTATGGCTACACCTTC. Translated: CASLGGTFYGYTF. The chain recombines TRBV28 with TRBJ1-2, with a weak D call TRBD1 (6 bases). The CDR3 is made up of 13 amino acids. The V end was cut by 11 bases, the J end by 4 bases, with 17 bases between. Germline V gene data show CDR1 as MDHEN and CDR2 as SYDVKM.

At least ten counts were recorded for this clonotype. The rearrangement uses TRBV7-2 and TRBJ2-3, with D tentatively TRBD2 (5 bases). V lost 5 bases and J 1 base, leaving 13 bases between the germline ends. The V gene's germline CDR1 is SGHTA and CDR2 FQGNSA. The CDR3 has 15 residues. The CDR3 DNA follows: TGTGCCAGCAGCCAGAGAGGGATGCGCACAGATACGCAGTATTTT. Its protein product is CASSQRGMRTDTQYF.

This clonotype was seen only a few times. The chain couples TRBV27 to TRBJ1-2; tentative D call: TRBD1 (5 bases). Trimming removed 7 bases from V and 0 bases from J, with 12 bases in between. The CDR3 extends over 14 amino acids. Germline CDR1 reads MNHEY; CDR2 reads SMNVEV (reference sequence). The CDR3 DNA follows: TGTGCCAGCAAAACAGACAGCACTAACTATGGCTACACCTTC. Amino acids: CASKTDSTNYGYTF.

This chain links TRBV7-1 with TRBJ1-2; the D gene is possibly TRBD1 (5 bases). TRBV7-1 is assigned to the ORF class and has an uncertain function. Trimming took off 6 bases at V and 3 bases at J, with 17 bases between the two ends. The CDR3 runs 15 residues. In DNA, the CDR3 is TGTGCCAGCAGTCGCGTCGAGGGGATAGACTATGGCTACACCTTC. This sequence encodes CASSRVEGIDYGYTF.

This clonotype was recorded many times. The chain recombines TRBV7-8 with TRBJ1-5; the match to TRBD1 covers 11 bases. Germline CDR1 SGHVS, CDR2 FQNEAQ. This CDR3 region has 18 residues. Germline trimming cut 5 bases from V and 0 bases from J; bases unmatched to any gene: 9. The CDR3: CASSTRDRGFNSNQPQHF. DNA for the CDR3: TGTGCCAGCAGCACCCGGGACAGGGGGTTTAATAGCAATCAGCCCCAGCATTTT. The complete variable domain, with remaining parts taken from reference TRBV7-8 and TRBJ1-5, reads GAGVSQSPRYKVAKRGQDVALRCDPISGHVSLFWYQQALGQGPEFLTYFQNEAQLDKSGLPSDRFFAERPEGSVSTLKIQRTQQEDSAVYLCASSTRDRGFNSNQPQHFGDGTRLSIL.

The chain uses TRBV19 and TRBJ2-3; 9 bases are a match to TRBD1. Per germline, CDR1 LNHDA and CDR2 SQIVND (reference sequence). V dropped 7 bases and J dropped 2; count of bases not matched to a gene: 7. The CDR3 contains 15 residues. The CDR3 DNA reads as TGTGCCAGTACAATACAGGGGGCGAACACAGATACGCAGTATTTT. Protein sequence: CASTIQGANTDTQYF.

This sequence joins TRBV20-1 and TRBJ1-1; D not resolved. From germline, CDR1 is DFQATT and CDR2 SNEGSKA (reference sequence). V was pared by 6 bases and J by 6 bases, with 14 bases between. The CDR3 runs to 12 residues. The CDR3 nucleotides are TGCAGTGCCCAAATCGGGGAGTCTGAAGCTTTCTTT. Translated: CSAQIGESEAFF.

This clonotype was detected a few times. This rearrangement joins TRBV19 to TRBJ2-6; TRBD2 is a possible D gene (5 bases). This CDR3 is 16 amino acids long. V was shortened by 5 bases and J by 0 bases, with 11 bases between the two germline ends. The germline CDR1 and CDR2 sequences are LNHDA and SQIVND (reference sequence). The CDR3 region is CASSPWEFSGANVLTF. The CDR3 coding sequence is TGTGCCAGTAGTCCCTGGGAGTTCTCTGGGGCCAACGTCCTGACTTTC.

V is TRBV6-6 and J is TRBJ1-2; tentative D call: TRBD1 (6 bases). This CDR3 is 15 amino acids long. Trimming took 10 bases from V and 0 from J, leaving 18 bases between them. From germline, CDR1 is MNHNY and CDR2 SVGAGI (reference sequence). The CDR3 DNA follows: TGTGCCACCCTGCGGGGGGCGAAGGCTAACTATGGCTACACCTTC. It translates to CATLRGAKANYGYTF.